This is a list of T cell receptor beta chains from one sample in a study of cytomegalovirus exposure and HLA in healthy donors. The table came from immunoSEQ multiplex PCR; TCRdb's copy has only in-frame clones and leaves some out. Among 300,000 to 400,000 clones listed, approximately 86% were seen once. The sequencing input was PBMCs. These receptors came from a man aged 25-45 years in good health and CMV-seronegative. CDR3s include the opening cysteine and the closing phenylalanine or tryptophan. D genes are given only for firm matches. Clone size is given for some rows only: seen once, a few or many times, or a class if the clone is expanded.

j_call: TRBJ1-1; clone_size: NA; v_call: TRBV19; d_call: NA; cdr3_aa: CASSPRTDGDTEAFF; cdr3_nt: TGTGCCAGTAGTCCGAGGACAGACGGGGACACTGAAGCTTTCTTT
j_call: TRBJ1-1; clone_size: NA; v_call: TRBV2; d_call: NA; cdr3_aa: CASSATGGSNTEAFF; cdr3_nt: TGTGCCAGCAGTGCCACGGGGGGCTCGAACACTGAAGCTTTCTTT
j_call: TRBJ2-5; clone_size: NA; v_call: TRBV7-9; d_call: NA; cdr3_aa: CASSLEQGETQYF; cdr3_nt: TGTGCCAGCAGCTTAGAACAGGGAGAGACCCAGTACTTC
j_call: TRBJ1-1; clone_size: NA; v_call: TRBV21-1; d_call: NA; cdr3_aa: CASRNPTGTESNTEAFF; cdr3_nt: TGTGCCAGCCGAAACCCGACAGGAACCGAGTCGAACACTGAAGCTTTCTTT
j_call: TRBJ1-2; clone_size: NA; v_call: TRBV15; d_call: NA; cdr3_aa: CATSRGGGLQNYGYTF; cdr3_nt: TGTGCCACCAGCAGGGGCGGGGGACTCCAGAACTATGGCTACACCTTC
j_call: TRBJ2-7; clone_size: few; v_call: TRBV7-2; d_call: NA; cdr3_aa: CASSPLDIYEQYF; cdr3_nt: TGTGCCAGCAGCCCGCTCGACATCTACGAGCAGTACTTC
j_call: TRBJ2-7; clone_size: NA; v_call: TRBV5-4; d_call: NA; cdr3_aa: CASSSRPDHEQYF; cdr3_nt: TGTGCCAGCAGCTCGCGGCCCGACCACGAGCAGTACTTC
j_call: TRBJ2-1; clone_size: NA; v_call: TRBV14; d_call: TRBD2; cdr3_aa: CASSPLAANNEQFF; cdr3_nt: TGTGCCAGCAGCCCTCTAGCGGCGAACAATGAGCAGTTCTTC
j_call: TRBJ2-1; clone_size: NA; v_call: TRBV29-1; d_call: TRBD1; cdr3_aa: CSVSGQGSYNEQFF; cdr3_nt: TGCAGCGTTTCCGGACAGGGCTCCTACAATGAGCAGTTCTTC
j_call: TRBJ2-3; clone_size: NA; v_call: TRBV19; d_call: TRBD1; cdr3_aa: CASTLQGGVSDTQYF; cdr3_nt: TGTGCCAGTACTCTACAGGGGGGTGTCTCAGATACGCAGTATTTT
j_call: TRBJ2-5; clone_size: NA; v_call: TRBV2; d_call: TRBD1; cdr3_aa: CASEGTGKRETQYF; cdr3_nt: TGTGCCAGTGAGGGGACAGGGAAGAGGGAGACCCAGTACTTC
j_call: TRBJ2-3; clone_size: once; v_call: TRBV30; d_call: TRBD2; cdr3_aa: CAWSRLAGVTDTQYF; cdr3_nt: TGTGCCTGGAGCCGACTAGCGGGGGTAACAGATACGCAGTATTTT
j_call: TRBJ2-3; clone_size: NA; v_call: TRBV6-6; d_call: NA; cdr3_aa: CASSYGRRTQYF; cdr3_nt: TGTGCCAGCAGTTACGGGAGAAGGACGCAGTATTTT
j_call: TRBJ1-6; clone_size: NA; v_call: TRBV19; d_call: NA; cdr3_aa: CASSTHQEPSYNSPLHF; cdr3_nt: TGTGCCAGTAGTACCCATCAGGAACCCTCCTATAATTCACCCCTCCACTTT
j_call: TRBJ2-6; clone_size: NA; v_call: TRBV7-8; d_call: NA; cdr3_aa: CASSYGQTSGANVLTF; cdr3_nt: TGTGCCAGCAGCTACGGACAGACCTCTGGGGCCAACGTCCTGACTTTC
j_call: TRBJ1-3; clone_size: few; v_call: TRBV10-3; d_call: NA; cdr3_aa: CAISEILSSGNTIYF; cdr3_nt: TGTGCCATCAGTGAGATACTGAGCTCTGGAAACACCATATATTTT
j_call: TRBJ1-1; clone_size: once; v_call: TRBV5-6; d_call: NA; cdr3_aa: CASSLSGRDTEAFF; cdr3_nt: TGTGCCAGCAGCTTGTCAGGGAGGGACACTGAAGCTTTCTTT
j_call: TRBJ1-1; clone_size: NA; v_call: TRBV20-1; d_call: NA; cdr3_aa: CSAGQNTEAFF; cdr3_nt: TGCAGTGCGGGACAGAACACTGAAGCTTTCTTT
j_call: TRBJ2-3; clone_size: NA; v_call: TRBV11-2; d_call: NA; cdr3_aa: CASSPAQQTGWAQYF; cdr3_nt: TGTGCCAGCAGCCCCGCTCAGCAGACGGGTTGGGCGCAGTATTTT
j_call: TRBJ1-3; clone_size: NA; v_call: TRBV6-1; d_call: TRBD1; cdr3_aa: CASKVTGNSGNTIYF; cdr3_nt: TGTGCCAGCAAGGTGACAGGGAACTCTGGAAACACCATATATTTT
j_call: TRBJ2-3; clone_size: NA; v_call: TRBV27; d_call: TRBD1; cdr3_aa: CASSRQGADTQYF; cdr3_nt: TGTGCCAGCAGTCGACAGGGCGCAGATACGCAGTATTTT
j_call: TRBJ2-5; clone_size: NA; v_call: TRBV4-1; d_call: TRBD2; cdr3_aa: CASSPGLSSGTQYF; cdr3_nt: TGCGCCAGCAGTCCCGGACTTTCTAGCGGGACCCAGTACTTC
j_call: TRBJ1-2; clone_size: NA; v_call: TRBV5-4; d_call: TRBD1; cdr3_aa: CASSWDSHGYTF; cdr3_nt: TGTGCCAGCAGCTGGGACAGTCACGGCTACACCTTC
j_call: TRBJ1-5; clone_size: NA; v_call: TRBV6-1; d_call: NA; cdr3_aa: CASSEQARGDQPQHF; cdr3_nt: TGTGCCAGCAGTGAACAAGCCAGGGGCGATCAGCCCCAGCATTTT
j_call: TRBJ2-7; clone_size: NA; v_call: TRBV5-1; d_call: NA; cdr3_aa: CASRKTGSYEQYF; cdr3_nt: TGCGCCAGCAGAAAAACAGGCTCCTACGAGCAGTACTTC
j_call: TRBJ2-2; clone_size: NA; v_call: TRBV5-6; d_call: NA; cdr3_aa: CASSVQGSHTGELFF; cdr3_nt: TGTGCCAGCAGCGTACAGGGATCCCACACCGGGGAGCTGTTTTTT
j_call: TRBJ2-5; clone_size: NA; v_call: TRBV7-8; d_call: TRBD2; cdr3_aa: CASSPRTSGGFETQYF; cdr3_nt: TGTGCCAGCAGCCCCAGGACTAGCGGGGGGTTCGAGACCCAGTACTTC
j_call: TRBJ2-7; clone_size: NA; v_call: TRBV11-2; d_call: TRBD2; cdr3_aa: CASSLSGGSGVSYEQYF; cdr3_nt: TGTGCCAGCAGCCTCTCCGGGGGGAGCGGGGTCTCCTACGAGCAGTACTTC
j_call: TRBJ2-7; clone_size: NA; v_call: TRBV14; d_call: NA; cdr3_aa: CASSPNSYEQYF; cdr3_nt: TGTGCCAGCAGCCCAAACTCCTACGAGCAGTACTTC
j_call: TRBJ2-2; clone_size: NA; v_call: TRBV19; d_call: NA; cdr3_aa: CASSPLRGTNTGELFF; cdr3_nt: TGTGCCAGTAGTCCCCTCCGGGGAACGAACACCGGGGAGCTGTTTTTT
j_call: TRBJ2-3; clone_size: NA; v_call: TRBV4-3; d_call: NA; cdr3_aa: CASSQDRAGTITDTQYF; cdr3_nt: TGCGCCAGCAGCCAAGATCGAGCAGGGACAATCACAGATACGCAGTATTTT
j_call: TRBJ1-1; clone_size: NA; v_call: TRBV12-5; d_call: TRBD1; cdr3_aa: CASGLIPSQGAGTEAFF; cdr3_nt: TGTGCTAGTGGTTTGATACCCTCTCAGGGGGCTGGTACTGAAGCTTTCTTT
j_call: TRBJ2-7; clone_size: NA; v_call: TRBV29-1; d_call: NA; cdr3_aa: CSVGSGTPYEQYF; cdr3_nt: TGCAGCGTCGGCTCCGGGACACCCTACGAGCAGTACTTC
j_call: TRBJ1-1; clone_size: NA; v_call: TRBV6-1; d_call: NA; cdr3_aa: CASSDRSTRGEAFF; cdr3_nt: TGTGCCAGCAGCGATAGGTCCACGCGGGGAGAAGCTTTCTTT
j_call: TRBJ1-2; clone_size: NA; v_call: TRBV6-5; d_call: NA; cdr3_aa: CASSYNRVYGYTF; cdr3_nt: TGTGCCAGCAGTTACAACAGGGTCTATGGCTACACCTTC
j_call: TRBJ2-3; clone_size: NA; v_call: TRBV9; d_call: TRBD1; cdr3_aa: CASSGAGGVDTQYF; cdr3_nt: TGTGCCAGCAGCGGTGCAGGGGGCGTAGATACGCAGTATTTT
j_call: TRBJ1-1; clone_size: NA; v_call: TRBV2; d_call: NA; cdr3_aa: CARGEGTGAFF; cdr3_nt: TGTGCCAGAGGGGAAGGAACAGGAGCTTTCTTT
j_call: TRBJ1-1; clone_size: once; v_call: TRBV18; d_call: NA; cdr3_aa: CASSMDTLTEAFF; cdr3_nt: TGTGCCAGCTCGATGGACACGCTCACTGAAGCTTTCTTT
j_call: TRBJ2-7; clone_size: NA; v_call: TRBV10-2; d_call: NA; cdr3_aa: CASSDRVQITYEQYF; cdr3_nt: TGCGCCAGCAGTGACAGGGTGCAAATAACCTACGAGCAGTACTTC
j_call: TRBJ2-7; clone_size: NA; v_call: TRBV27; d_call: TRBD1; cdr3_aa: CASSSRDRGPFEQYF; cdr3_nt: TGTGCCAGCAGTTCCAGGGACAGGGGCCCTTTCGAGCAGTACTTC
j_call: TRBJ2-1; clone_size: NA; v_call: TRBV5-1; d_call: NA; cdr3_aa: CASSHGGTDYNEQFF; cdr3_nt: TGCGCCAGCAGCCATGGGGGGACGGACTACAATGAGCAGTTCTTC
j_call: TRBJ2-1; clone_size: NA; v_call: TRBV6-6; d_call: TRBD2; cdr3_aa: CASSVSGAYYNEQFF; cdr3_nt: TGTGCCAGCAGCGTTAGCGGGGCTTACTACAATGAGCAGTTCTTC